The T cell receptor beta chain under discussion was sequenced for a study of shared clonotypes between healthy human individuals. Study-wide results and caveats: Sample collection involved blood only; tissue repertoires are likely different. There were few donors, and this limited the genetic and exposure-history diversity represented.

About this clone itself: What it binds is not known.

The run depth of the assay was deep. Method: immunoSEQ multiplex PCR; TCRdb's copy keeps in-frame clones and lacks some. Among fewer than 550,000 clones listed, 75% to 80% were seen once. In unsorted samples, genomic DNA was obtained using 90 million or so PBMCs. Germline-derived CDR1 and CDR2 are MNHEY and SMNVEV (reference sequence). This CDR3 is built from 14 residues. V lost 4 bases, J lost 6 bases, and 9 bases stayed unmatched. Sequencing used PBMCs. This receptor was identified in a woman between 35 and 50 years old in good health. Some clones in this sample may be carry-over from other donors' samples. The chain carries TRBV27 and TRBJ2-7; 7 bases are a match to TRBD1. CDR3 loop: CASSYGQEASEQYF. CDR3 in DNA: TGTGCCAGCAGTTACGGACAGGAAGCGTCCGAGCAGTACTTC.